This T cell receptor beta chain was obtained from a study of T cells in Graves' hyperthyroidism and ophthalmopathy. Per the germline V gene, CDR1 is SEHNR and CDR2 is FQNEAQ (reference sequence). The CDR3 spans 14 residues. Unmatched junction bases numbered 7, after V lost 6 bases and J lost 6 bases. Using RNA transcripts as the source, TCR beta CDR3 regions were amplified. Using the HTBI primer set, a first-round RT-PCR was run on the TCR CDR3. TCRdb used MiXCR to reprocess the multiplex PCR reads, holding one entry per CDR3 protein. Of 640,000 or so distinct CDR3 sequences listed, approximately 15% are singletons. Exclusion followed for patients with uncontrolled infection, other autoimmune disease, pregnancy or lactation.

This sequence originates from a woman under 30 with Graves' ophthalmopathy. Sequencing was performed on blood. The gene calls are TRBV7-9 and TRBJ2-1; 8 bases line up with TRBD2. CDR3 in amino acids: CASSREGIGNEQFF. In DNA, the CDR3 is TGTGCCAGCAGTCGGGAGGGAATTGGCAATGAGCAGTTCTTC.